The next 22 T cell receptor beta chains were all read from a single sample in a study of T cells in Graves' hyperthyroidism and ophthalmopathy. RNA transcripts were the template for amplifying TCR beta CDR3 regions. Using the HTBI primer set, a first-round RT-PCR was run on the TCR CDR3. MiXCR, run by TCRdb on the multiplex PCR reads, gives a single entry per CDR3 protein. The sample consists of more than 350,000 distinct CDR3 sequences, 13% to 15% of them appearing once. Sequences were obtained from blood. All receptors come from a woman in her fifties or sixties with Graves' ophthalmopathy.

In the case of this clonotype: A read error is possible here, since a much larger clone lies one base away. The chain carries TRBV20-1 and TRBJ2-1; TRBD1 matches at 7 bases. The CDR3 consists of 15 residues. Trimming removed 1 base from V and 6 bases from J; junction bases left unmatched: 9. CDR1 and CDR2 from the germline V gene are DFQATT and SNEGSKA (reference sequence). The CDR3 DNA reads TGCAGTGCTAGAGGGGCCCGGACAGGATGCAATGAGCAGTTCTTC. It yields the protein CSARGARTGCNEQFF.

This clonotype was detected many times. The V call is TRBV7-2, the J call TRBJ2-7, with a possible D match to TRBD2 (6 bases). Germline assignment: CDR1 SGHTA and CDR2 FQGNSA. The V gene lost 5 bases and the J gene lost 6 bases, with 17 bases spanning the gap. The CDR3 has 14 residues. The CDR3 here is CASSGRLVSGEQYF. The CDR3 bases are TGTGCCAGCAGCGGCCGACTAGTATCGGGCGAGCAGTACTTC.

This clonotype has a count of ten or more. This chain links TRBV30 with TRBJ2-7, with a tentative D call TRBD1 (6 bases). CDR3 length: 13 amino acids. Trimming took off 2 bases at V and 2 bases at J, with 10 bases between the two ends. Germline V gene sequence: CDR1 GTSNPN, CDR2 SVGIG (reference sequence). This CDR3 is CAWSYRDTYEQYF. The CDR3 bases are TGTGCCTGGAGTTACCGGGACACCTACGAGCAGTACTTC.

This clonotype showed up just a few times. DNA for the CDR3: TGTGCCAGTAGTATGTACAGGGGGCCGGATCAGCCCCAGCATTTT. Protein: CASSMYRGPDQPQHF. This chain joins TRBV19 and TRBJ1-5; 9 bases match TRBD1. The V gene's germline CDR1 is LNHDA and CDR2 SQIVND (reference sequence). CDR3 length equals 15 residues. The V segment lost 3 bases and the J segment 5 bases; nucleotides outside the gene matches: 5.

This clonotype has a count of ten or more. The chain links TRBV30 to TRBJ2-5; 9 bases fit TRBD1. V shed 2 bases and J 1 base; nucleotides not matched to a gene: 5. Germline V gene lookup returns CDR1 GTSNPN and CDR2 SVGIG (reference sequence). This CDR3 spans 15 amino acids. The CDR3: CAWSIGGQGQETQYF. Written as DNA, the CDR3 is TGTGCCTGGAGTATAGGGGGACAGGGCCAAGAGACCCAGTACTTC.

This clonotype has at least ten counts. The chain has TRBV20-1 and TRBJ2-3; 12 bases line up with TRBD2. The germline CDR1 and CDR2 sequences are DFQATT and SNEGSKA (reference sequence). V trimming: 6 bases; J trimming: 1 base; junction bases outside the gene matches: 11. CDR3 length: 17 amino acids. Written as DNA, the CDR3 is TGCAGTGCCCCCGTGACTAGCGGGAGACTCGGCACAGATACGCAGTATTTT. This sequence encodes CSAPVTSGRLGTDTQYF.

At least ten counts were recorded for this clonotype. Here the CDR3 DNA reads TGTGCCAGCAGTGAAGAAGGAAGAGCCAAAAACATTCAGTACTTC. This translates into CASSEEGRAKNIQYF. The chain recombines TRBV2 with TRBJ2-4; no clear D gene. V was trimmed by 1 base and J by 0 bases, leaving 7 bases between them. Per the germline V gene, CDR1 is SNHLY and CDR2 is FYNNEI. There are 15 residues in the CDR3.

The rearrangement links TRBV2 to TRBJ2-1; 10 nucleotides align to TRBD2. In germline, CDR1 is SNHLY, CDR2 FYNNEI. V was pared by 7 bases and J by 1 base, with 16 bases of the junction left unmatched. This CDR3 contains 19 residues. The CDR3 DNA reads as TGTGCCAGCAACTCCCGGGGCCTAGCGGGAGTCGGGTCCTACAATGAGCAGTTCTTC. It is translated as CASNSRGLAGVGSYNEQFF.

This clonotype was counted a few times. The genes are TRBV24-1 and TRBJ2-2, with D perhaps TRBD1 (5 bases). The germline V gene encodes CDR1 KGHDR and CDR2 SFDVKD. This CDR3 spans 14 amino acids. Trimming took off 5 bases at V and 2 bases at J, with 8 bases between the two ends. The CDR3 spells CATSVDSNTGELFF. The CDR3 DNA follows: TGTGCCACCAGTGTTGACAGTAACACCGGGGAGCTGTTTTTT.

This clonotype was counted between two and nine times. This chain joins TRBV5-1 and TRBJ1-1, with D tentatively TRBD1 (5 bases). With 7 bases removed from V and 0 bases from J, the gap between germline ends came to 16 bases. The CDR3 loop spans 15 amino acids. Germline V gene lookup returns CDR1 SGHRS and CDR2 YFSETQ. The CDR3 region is CASSYGGVMNTEAFF. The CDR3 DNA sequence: TGCGCCAGCTCTTACGGGGGGGTGATGAACACTGAAGCTTTCTTT.

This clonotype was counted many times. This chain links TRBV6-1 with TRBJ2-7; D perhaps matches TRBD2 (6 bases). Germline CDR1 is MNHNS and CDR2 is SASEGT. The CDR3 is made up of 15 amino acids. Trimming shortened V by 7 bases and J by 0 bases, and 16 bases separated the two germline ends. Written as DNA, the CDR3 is TGTGCCAGCACCTCGACTAGTAGAAGCTCCTACGAGCAGTACTTC. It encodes CASTSTSRSSYEQYF.

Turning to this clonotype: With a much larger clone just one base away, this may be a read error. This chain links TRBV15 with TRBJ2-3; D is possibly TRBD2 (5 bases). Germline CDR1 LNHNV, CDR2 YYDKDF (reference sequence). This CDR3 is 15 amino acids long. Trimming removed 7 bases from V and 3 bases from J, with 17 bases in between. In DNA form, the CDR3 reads TGTGCCACCATCATCGACAATGGGAGAACAGATACGCAGTATTTT. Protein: CATIIDNGRTDTQYF.

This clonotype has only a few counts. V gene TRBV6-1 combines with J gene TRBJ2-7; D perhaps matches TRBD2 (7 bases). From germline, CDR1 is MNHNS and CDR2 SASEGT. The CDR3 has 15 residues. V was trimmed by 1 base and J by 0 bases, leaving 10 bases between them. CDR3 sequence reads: CASSEGRGASYEQYF. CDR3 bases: TGTGCCAGCAGTGAAGGACGGGGGGCCTCCTACGAGCAGTACTTC.

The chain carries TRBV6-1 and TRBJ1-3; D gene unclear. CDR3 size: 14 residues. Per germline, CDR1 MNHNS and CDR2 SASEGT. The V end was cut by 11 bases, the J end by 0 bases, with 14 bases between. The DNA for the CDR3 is TGTGCCGCCGGAGGCCGCTACTCTGGAAACACCATATATTTT. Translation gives CAAGGRYSGNTIYF.

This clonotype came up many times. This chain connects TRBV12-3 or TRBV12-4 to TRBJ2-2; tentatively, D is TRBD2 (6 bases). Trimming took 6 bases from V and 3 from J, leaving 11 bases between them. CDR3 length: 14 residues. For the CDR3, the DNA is TGTGCCAGCAGGTCTACGGGAGACACCGGGGAGCTGTTTTTT. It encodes CASRSTGDTGELFF.

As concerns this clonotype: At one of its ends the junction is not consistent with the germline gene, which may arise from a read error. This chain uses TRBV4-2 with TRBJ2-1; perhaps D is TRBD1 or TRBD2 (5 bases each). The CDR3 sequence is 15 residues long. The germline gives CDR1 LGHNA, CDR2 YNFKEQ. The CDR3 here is CAGSQDTGTYNEQFF. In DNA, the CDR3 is TGTGCCGGCAGCCAGGATACCGGGACGTACAATGAGCAGTTCTTC.

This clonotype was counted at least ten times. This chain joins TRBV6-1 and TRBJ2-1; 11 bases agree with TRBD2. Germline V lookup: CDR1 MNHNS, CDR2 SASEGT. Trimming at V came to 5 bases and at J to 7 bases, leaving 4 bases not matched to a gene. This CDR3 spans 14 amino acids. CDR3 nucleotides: TGTGCCAGCAGTCGGACTAGCGGGTGGAATGAGCAGTTCTTC. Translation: CASSRTSGWNEQFF.

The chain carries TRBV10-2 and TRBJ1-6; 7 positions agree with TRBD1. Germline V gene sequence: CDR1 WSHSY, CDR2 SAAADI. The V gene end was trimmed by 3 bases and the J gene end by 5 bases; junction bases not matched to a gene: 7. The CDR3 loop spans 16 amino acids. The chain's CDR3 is CASSEHTGADNSPLHF. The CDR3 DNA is TGCGCCAGCAGTGAACACACAGGGGCGGATAATTCACCCCTCCACTTT.

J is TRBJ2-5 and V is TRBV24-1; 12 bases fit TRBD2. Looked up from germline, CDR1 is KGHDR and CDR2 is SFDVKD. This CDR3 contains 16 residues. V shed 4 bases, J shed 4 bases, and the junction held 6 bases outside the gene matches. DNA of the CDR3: TGTGCCACCAGTGAGGGTCGACTAGCGGGAGTAGAGACCCAGTACTTC. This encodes CATSEGRLAGVETQYF.

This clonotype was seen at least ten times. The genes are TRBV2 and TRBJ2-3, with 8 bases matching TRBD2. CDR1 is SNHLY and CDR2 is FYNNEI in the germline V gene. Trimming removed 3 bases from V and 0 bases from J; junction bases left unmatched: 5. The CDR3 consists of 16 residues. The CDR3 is CASSDGGGYSTDTQYF. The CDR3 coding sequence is TGTGCCAGCAGTGACGGGGGGGGCTATAGCACAGATACGCAGTATTTT.

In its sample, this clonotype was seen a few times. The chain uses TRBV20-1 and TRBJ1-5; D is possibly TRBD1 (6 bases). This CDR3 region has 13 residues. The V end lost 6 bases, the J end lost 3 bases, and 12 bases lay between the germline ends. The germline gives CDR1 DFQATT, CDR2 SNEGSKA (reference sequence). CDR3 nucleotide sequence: TGCAGTGCACAGACAGGCCCCAATCAGCCCCAGCATTTT. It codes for CSAQTGPNQPQHF.

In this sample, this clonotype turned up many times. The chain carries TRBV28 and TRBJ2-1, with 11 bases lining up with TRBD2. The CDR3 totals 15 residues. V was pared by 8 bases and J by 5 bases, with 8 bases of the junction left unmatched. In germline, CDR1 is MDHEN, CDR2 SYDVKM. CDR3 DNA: TGTGCCAGCTGCTTAGCGGGAGGGCCCAACAATGAGCAGTTCTTC. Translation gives CASCLAGGPNNEQFF.